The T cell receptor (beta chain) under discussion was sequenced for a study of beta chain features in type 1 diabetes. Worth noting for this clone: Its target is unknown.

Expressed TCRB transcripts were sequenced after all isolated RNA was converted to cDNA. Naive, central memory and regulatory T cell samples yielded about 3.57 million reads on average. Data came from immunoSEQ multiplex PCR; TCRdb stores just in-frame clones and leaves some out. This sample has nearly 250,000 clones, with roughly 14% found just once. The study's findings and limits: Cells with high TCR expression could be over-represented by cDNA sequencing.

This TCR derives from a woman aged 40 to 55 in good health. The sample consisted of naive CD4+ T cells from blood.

The CDR3 nucleotides read TGCGCCAGCAGCTTGACCCCTAGCGGGGTCAATGAGCAGTTCTTC. Translation: CASSLTPSGVNEQFF. The chain links TRBV5-1 to TRBJ2-1; 9 bases fit TRBD2. V trimming: 1 base; J trimming: 6 bases; junction bases outside the gene matches: 5. Germline CDR1 SGHRS, CDR2 YFSETQ. This CDR3 is 15 amino acids long.